This record covers a single TCR beta chain. This sample was taken from a study of blood T cell repertoires in COVID-19. Study background: PBMCs, B-cell-depleted T cells, or T cells were the source of the cDNA or gDNA that made up the material.

The length of the CDR3 is 13 residues. Germline-derived CDR1 and CDR2 are MNHEY and SVGAGI. The ends lost 6 bases at V and 8 bases at J; junction bases unmatched: 6. Assay: immunoSEQ multiplex PCR; the TCRdb copy retains only in-frame clones and omits some. The repertoire has 150,000 to 200,000 clones, around 87% of them found once; the top ten carry about 2.7%. This receptor was taken from a man aged 40-55 years with active or convalescent COVID-19. The specimen was peripheral blood. The V and J genes are TRBV6-5 and TRBJ1-2, with TRBD1 identical over 10 bases. CDR3 residues: CASSDGTGAGYTF. CDR3 in DNA: TGTGCCAGCAGCGATGGGACAGGGGCCGGCTACACCTTC.